This T cell receptor (beta chain) was identified in a study of vaccination and CD4 T cells after COVID-19. J lost 6 bases, V lost 5 bases, and 8 bases had no gene match. The germline gives CDR1 MDHEN, CDR2 SYDVKM. CDR3 length: 16 residues. The Oncomine TCR Beta short-read assay was what sequenced the DNA obtained from cultured CD4+ T cells. CD4+ T cells were cultured, and genomic DNA was extracted from them. TCRdb used MiXCR to reprocess the PCR reads, holding one entry per CDR3 protein. Among fewer than 30,000 distinct CDR3 sequences, 25% to 30% were seen once, and the ten largest hold under 8.5%. This sample's time point: late sampling 161 to 241 days after vaccination in a few convalescent patients. Regarding treatment: approximately 9-day PBMC culture with coronavirus spike peptide pools or control peptides (ViraFEST assay). T cells were expanded with peptide pools, and expanded clonotypes were identified by TCR sequencing.

Points on this clonotype: Its antigen is unidentified.

The chain is built from TRBV28 and TRBJ2-2, with 11 bases that match TRBD2. This receptor was identified in a human donor who had recovered from COVID-19. Sequencing was performed on CD4+ T cells from blood, cultured in vitro, taken about 7 months after SARS-CoV-2 vaccination. CDR3 in DNA: TGTGCCAGCAGTATTAGCGGGAGGGCCCGGGCCGGGGAGCTGTTTTTT. It is translated as CASSISGRARAGELFF.